Included here is one T cell receptor (beta chain) sequence, with context. What it recognizes is unknown. The germline V and J ends were trimmed by 1 base and 2 bases, with 12 bases remaining between them. Germline lookup yields CDR1 SGHRS and CDR2 YFSETQ. This CDR3 region has 15 residues. This specimen comes from a study of cytomegalovirus exposure and HLA in healthy donors. Use of 60 Vbeta and 13 Jbeta primers characterized the PCR. Original handling: As a later analysis found, there were approximately 80 million unique TCR beta chains, of which some 9.9 million were shared. Using immunoSEQ multiplex PCR, the repertoire was profiled, and TCRdb retains in-frame clones only, with some absent. V, J and clone size were drawn from that table, and D and trimming were deduced from the DNA. This table holds about 130,000 clones, 66% found once. Findings of the study overall: Confirmation was obtained in vitro that three CMV-associated chains are specific for CMV antigens. A missense DCLRE1C variant was associated with V- and J-gene trimming of TCR beta chains in a later analysis, and an independent cohort replicated the association. Most TCR sequences were rare, but some public TCRs occurred in many donors.

V usage is TRBV5-1 and J usage is TRBJ1-2; possibly TRBD1 for D (5 bases). This sequence originates from a human donor in good health. The sequenced sample was PBMCs. CDR3 nucleotide sequence: TGCGCCAGCAGCTTGAGCCGGGGGGAGAACTATGGCTACACCTTC. Its protein product is CASSLSRGENYGYTF.